Each of the 16 T cell receptor beta chains below was sequenced from the same sample in a study of CD8 T cells in ankylosing spondylitis. Via MiXCR, TCRdb re-called the 5' RACE reads, giving one row per CDR3 protein. The data contain around 150,000 distinct CDR3 sequences, 7% to 8% of them singletons. The sequenced material came from blood, either unsorted or a sorted T cell fraction (not recorded which). The receptors originated from a female donor with ankylosing spondylitis or in good health (not recorded which).

V usage is TRBV30 and J usage is TRBJ1-1; 7 positions match TRBD1. The CDR3 has 12 amino acids. Trimming cost V 5 bases and J 3 bases; bases outside gene matches: 3. CDR1 is GTSNPN and CDR2 is SVGIG in the germline V gene (reference sequence). CDR3 protein: CAWGTVDTEAFF. The CDR3 bases are TGTGCCTGGGGGACAGTTGACACTGAAGCTTTCTTT.

In this sample, this clonotype turned up many times. The chain links TRBV7-6 to TRBJ2-1; 10 nucleotides line up with TRBD2. Trimming took 1 base from V and 0 from J; bases not matched to a gene: 9. The CDR3 has 19 residues. The germline CDR1 and CDR2 sequences are SGHVS and FNYEAQ. The CDR3 loop reads CASSLGRLAGVNSYNEQFF. The CDR3 region has the DNA TGTGCCAGCAGCTTAGGTCGGCTAGCGGGGGTTAACTCCTACAATGAGCAGTTCTTC.

This clonotype appeared many times. Its ends do not fully match the called genes, so a read error is possible. The rearrangement links TRBV28 to TRBJ1-4; D remains unclear. CDR3 length: 13 residues. Germline CDR1 reads MDHEN; CDR2 reads SYDVKM. CDR3 sequence reads: CASNLPEQEKLFF. DNA for the CDR3: TGTGCCAGCAATTTACCCGAACAGGAAAAACTGTTTTTT.

Ten or more counts support this clonotype. The chain joins TRBV7-9 to TRBJ2-6, with 8 nucleotides matching TRBD1. Trimming removed 0 bases from V and 4 bases from J; junction bases left unmatched: 2. This CDR3 is 16 amino acids long. Per germline, CDR1 SEHNR and CDR2 FQNEAQ (reference sequence). The DNA for the CDR3 is TGTGCCAGCAGCTTAGCCAGGGGGCGAGGGGCCAACGTCCTGACTTTC. As protein: CASSLARGRGANVLTF.

This clonotype has at least ten counts. V and J are TRBV4-1 and TRBJ2-1; D is ambiguous. This CDR3 contains 15 residues. The germline CDR1 and CDR2 sequences are MGHRA and YSYEKL. Trimming removed 0 bases from V and 6 bases from J, with 12 bases in between. CDR3 DNA sequence: TGCGCCAGCAGCCAAGATTGGACCCCTGGCAATGAGCAGTTCTTC. This gives the protein CASSQDWTPGNEQFF.

The rearrangement links TRBV7-8 to TRBJ1-1; D unclear. This CDR3 is 13 amino acids long. Trimming left V 5 bases short and J 6 bases short, with 13 bases between. Per the germline V gene, CDR1 is SGHVS and CDR2 is FQNEAQ. The CDR3 nucleotides read TGTGCCAGCAGCCCCGGGCACCTCGCTGAAGCTTTCTTT. Translating gives CASSPGHLAEAFF.

This clonotype was seen ten or more times. The chain combines TRBV7-6 with TRBJ2-1; 7 bases match TRBD1. The CDR3 has 15 residues. Germline V gives CDR1 SGHVS, CDR2 FNYEAQ. The junction had 11 bases not matched to a gene; V was cut back by 5 bases and J by 7 bases. The CDR3 DNA sequence: TGTGCCAGCAGCGAGGCCGGGACAGTCGGTAATGAGCAGTTCTTC. This sequence encodes CASSEAGTVGNEQFF.

At least ten counts were recorded for this clonotype. The chain uses TRBV5-5 and TRBJ1-5; D is unclear. Trimming cost V 0 bases and J 5 bases, with 9 bases left between them. Germline V gene sequence: CDR1 SGHKS, CDR2 YYEKEE (reference sequence). The CDR3 contains 14 residues. The CDR3 nucleotides read TGTGCCAGCAGCTTGGCAGGAGGAGATCAGCCCCAGCATTTT. This sequence encodes CASSLAGGDQPQHF.

The sample holds many counts of this clonotype. J is TRBJ1-6 and V is TRBV5-1; D is ambiguous. CDR1 SGHRS and CDR2 YFSETQ come from the germline V gene. The length of the CDR3 is 12 residues. V was clipped by 4 bases and J by 10 bases, with 9 bases between them. The CDR3 loop reads CASSKDGSPLHF. The DNA of the CDR3 is TGCGCCAGCAGCAAGGACGGATCACCCCTCCACTTT.

This clonotype was picked up many times. V is TRBV7-3 and J is TRBJ2-3; the D gene is possibly TRBD1 (5 bases). Germline values: CDR1 SGHTA, CDR2 FQGTGA. Trimming left V 5 bases short and J 2 bases short, with 17 bases between. The CDR3 is 16 residues long. The CDR3 bases are TGTGCCAGCAGCCCCCGACCCCGACAGACCACAGATACGCAGTATTTT. As protein: CASSPRPRQTTDTQYF. The whole variable domain, filled in from reference TRBV7-3 and TRBJ2-3, reads GAGVSQTPSNKVTEKGKYVELRCDPISGHTALYWYRQSLGQGPEFLIYFQGTGAADDSGLPNDRFFAVRPEGSVSTLKIQRTERGDSAVYLCASSPRPRQTTDTQYFGPGTRLTVL.

Ten or more counts support this clonotype. The J gene is TRBJ1-1, the V gene TRBV7-3, with 8 nucleotides matching TRBD1. There are 14 residues in the CDR3. The V and J ends lost 6 bases and 4 bases, in that order; junction bases with no gene match: 7. Germline V lookup: CDR1 SGHTA, CDR2 FQGTGA. The CDR3 sequence is CASRMDRVSTEAFF. Written as DNA, the CDR3 is TGTGCCAGCAGGATGGACAGGGTCAGCACTGAAGCTTTCTTT.

This clonotype has a handful of counts. The chain is built from TRBV11-1 and TRBJ1-1; D is uncertain. The ends were cut back, 2 bases at V and 1 base at J, with 20 bases in the middle. The CDR3 is made up of 18 amino acids. CDR1 is SGHAT and CDR2 is FQDESV in the germline V gene (reference sequence). The CDR3 spells CASSLPSALTLRNTEAFF. The CDR3 region has the DNA TGTGCCAGCAGCTTACCCTCTGCACTAACCCTCAGGAACACTGAAGCTTTCTTT.

This clonotype was seen repeatedly, ten times or more. The rearrangement uses TRBV20-1 and TRBJ1-1; 9 bases agree with TRBD1. In germline, CDR1 is DFQATT, CDR2 SNEGSKA (reference sequence). The CDR3 consists of 14 residues. The J segment lost 1 base and the V segment lost 6 bases, leaving 6 bases of the junction unmatched. In DNA form, the CDR3 reads TGCAGTGCCGGCGGGGGACAGGGGAACACTGAAGCTTTCTTT. It is translated as CSAGGGQGNTEAFF.

J is TRBJ2-1 and V is TRBV18; 8 bases are shared with TRBD1. This CDR3 spans 16 amino acids. J gave up 7 bases and V 3 bases, and 11 bases lay outside the gene matches. Per germline, CDR1 KGHSH and CDR2 LQKENI. CDR3: CASSPVPGQATNEQFF. The CDR3 coding sequence is TGTGCCAGCTCACCCGTTCCGGGACAGGCGACGAATGAGCAGTTCTTC.

Turning to this clonotype: Possible read error: a much larger clone is one base away. This rearrangement joins TRBV7-9 to TRBJ1-2; D gene ambiguous. CDR1 is SEHNR, CDR2 FQNEAQ, per germline (reference sequence). This CDR3 comprises 11 residues. Trimming took 6 bases from V and 7 from J, leaving 9 bases between them. The CDR3 loop reads CASRYRTGYTF. CDR3 DNA sequence: TGTGCCAGCAGATACAGAACTGGCTACACCTTC.

Many counts were recorded for this clonotype. The V call is TRBV29-1, the J call TRBJ2-5, with D maybe TRBD2 (5 bases). The CDR3 length is 12 residues. The V end was cut by 6 bases, the J end by 2 bases, with 10 bases between. Germline V gene sequence: CDR1 SQVTM, CDR2 ANQGSEA. For the CDR3, the DNA is TGCAGCGTCCAAGAGGGACAAGAGACCCAGTACTTC. Translating gives CSVQEGQETQYF.